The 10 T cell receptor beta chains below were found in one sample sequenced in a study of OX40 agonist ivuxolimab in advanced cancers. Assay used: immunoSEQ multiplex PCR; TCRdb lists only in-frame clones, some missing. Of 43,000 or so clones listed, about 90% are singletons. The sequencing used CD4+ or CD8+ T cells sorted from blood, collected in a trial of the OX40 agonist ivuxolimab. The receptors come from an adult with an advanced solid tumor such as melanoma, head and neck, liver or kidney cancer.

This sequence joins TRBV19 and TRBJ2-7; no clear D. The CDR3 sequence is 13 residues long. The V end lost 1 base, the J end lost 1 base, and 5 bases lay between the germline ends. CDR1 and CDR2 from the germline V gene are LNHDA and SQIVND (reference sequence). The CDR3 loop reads CASSIGTSYEQYF. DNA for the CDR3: TGTGCCAGTAGTATAGGAACTTCCTACGAGCAGTACTTC. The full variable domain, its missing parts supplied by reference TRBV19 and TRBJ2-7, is DGGITQSPKYLFRKEGQNVTLSCEQNLNHDAMYWYRQDPGQGLRLIYYSQIVNDFQKGDIAEGYSVSREKKESFPLTVTSAQKNPTAFYLCASSIGTSYEQYFGPGTRLTVT.

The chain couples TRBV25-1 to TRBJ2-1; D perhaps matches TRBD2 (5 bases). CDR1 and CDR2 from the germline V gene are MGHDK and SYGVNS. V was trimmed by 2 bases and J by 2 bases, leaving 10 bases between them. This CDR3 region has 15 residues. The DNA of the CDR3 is TGTGCCAGCAGTGAAAGCGGACGTCCCTACAATGAGCAGTTCTTC. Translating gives CASSESGRPYNEQFF.

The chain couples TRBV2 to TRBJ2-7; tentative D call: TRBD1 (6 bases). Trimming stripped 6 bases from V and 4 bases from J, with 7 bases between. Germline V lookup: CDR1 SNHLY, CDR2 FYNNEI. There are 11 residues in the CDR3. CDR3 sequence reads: CASRGAYEQYF. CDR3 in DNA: TGTGCCAGCAGGGGGGCATACGAGCAGTACTTC.

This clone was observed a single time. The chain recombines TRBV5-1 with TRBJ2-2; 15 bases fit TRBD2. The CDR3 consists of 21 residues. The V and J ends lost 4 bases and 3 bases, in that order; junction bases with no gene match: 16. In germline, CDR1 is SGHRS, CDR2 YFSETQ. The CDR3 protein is CASSRQGSGLAGGSHTGELFF. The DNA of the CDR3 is TGCGCCAGCAGCCGTCAAGGTTCGGGACTAGCGGGAGGATCGCACACCGGGGAGCTGTTTTTT.

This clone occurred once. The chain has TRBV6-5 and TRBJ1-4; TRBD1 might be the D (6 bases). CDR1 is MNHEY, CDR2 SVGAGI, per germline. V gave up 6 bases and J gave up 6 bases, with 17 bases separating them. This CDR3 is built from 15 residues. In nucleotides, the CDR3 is TGTGCCAGCAGCACACAGGGTGTGGGGTATGAAAAACTGTTTTTT. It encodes CASSTQGVGYEKLFF.

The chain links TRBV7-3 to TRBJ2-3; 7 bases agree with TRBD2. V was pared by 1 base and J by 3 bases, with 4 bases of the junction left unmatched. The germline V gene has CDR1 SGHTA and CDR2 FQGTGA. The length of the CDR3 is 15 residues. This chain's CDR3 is CASSLRGGSTDTQYF. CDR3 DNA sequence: TGTGCCAGCAGCTTAAGGGGAGGGTCGACAGATACGCAGTATTTT. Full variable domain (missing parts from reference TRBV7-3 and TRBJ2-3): GAGVSQTPSNKVTEKGKYVELRCDPISGHTALYWYRQSLGQGPEFLIYFQGTGAADDSGLPNDRFFAVRPEGSVSTLKIQRTERGDSAVYLCASSLRGGSTDTQYFGPGTRLTVL.

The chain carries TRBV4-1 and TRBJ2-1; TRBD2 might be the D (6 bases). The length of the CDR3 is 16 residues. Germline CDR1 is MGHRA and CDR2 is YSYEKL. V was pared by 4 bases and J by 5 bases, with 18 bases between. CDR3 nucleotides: TGCGCCAGCAGCCCGACCTCGGTAGCGGCTAACAATGAGCAGTTCTTC. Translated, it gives CASSPTSVAANNEQFF.

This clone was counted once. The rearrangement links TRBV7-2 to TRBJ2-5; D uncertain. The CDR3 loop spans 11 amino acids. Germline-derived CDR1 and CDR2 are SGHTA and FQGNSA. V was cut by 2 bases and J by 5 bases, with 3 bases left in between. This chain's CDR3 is CASSLQETQYF. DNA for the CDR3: TGTGCCAGCAGCTTACAGGAGACCCAGTACTTC.

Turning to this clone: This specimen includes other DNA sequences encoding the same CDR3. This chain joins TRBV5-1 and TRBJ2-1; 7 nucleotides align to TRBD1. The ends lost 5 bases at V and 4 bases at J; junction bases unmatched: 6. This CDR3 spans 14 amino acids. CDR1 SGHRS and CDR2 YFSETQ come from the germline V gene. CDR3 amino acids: CASSFQGDYNEQFF. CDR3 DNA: TGCGCCAGCAGTTTCCAGGGGGATTACAATGAGCAGTTCTTC. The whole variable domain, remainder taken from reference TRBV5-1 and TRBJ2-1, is KAGVTQTPRYLIKTRGQQVTLSCSPISGHRSVSWYQQTPGQGLQFLFEYFSETQRNKGNFPGRFSGRQFSNSRSEMNVSTLELGDSALYLCASSFQGDYNEQFFGPGTRLTVL.

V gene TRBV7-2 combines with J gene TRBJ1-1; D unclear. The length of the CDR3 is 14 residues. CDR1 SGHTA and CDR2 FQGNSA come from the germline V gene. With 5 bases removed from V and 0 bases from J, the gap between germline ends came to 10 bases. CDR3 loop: CASSLSTLNTEAFF. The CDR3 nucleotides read TGTGCCAGCAGCCTATCTACACTGAACACTGAAGCTTTCTTT. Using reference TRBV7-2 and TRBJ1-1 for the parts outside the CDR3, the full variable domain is GAGVSQSPSNKVTEKGKDVELRCDPISGHTALYWYRQSLGQGLEFLIYFQGNSAPDKSGLPSDRFSAERTGGSVSTLTIQRTQQEDSAVYLCASSLSTLNTEAFFGQGTRLTVV.